This T cell receptor (beta chain) was recovered during a study of STAT3 mutations in large granular lymphocyte leukemia. About the study: Roughly half of the longitudinally sequenced T-LGLL patients carried detectable canonical activating STAT3 mutations. Findings and caveats of the study: Every T-cell large granular lymphocyte leukemia patient had at least one immunodominant TCR beta clonotype. In several patients, dominant TCR clone burden exceeded STAT3 mutant burden.

Worth noting for this clone: Its antigen is currently unknown.

The length of the CDR3 is 17 residues. The germline V gene encodes CDR1 SEHNR and CDR2 FQNEAQ (reference sequence). The V end lost 1 base, the J end lost 5 bases, and 17 bases lay between the germline ends. The table came from immunoSEQ multiplex PCR; TCRdb's copy has only in-frame clones and leaves some out. The sample lists under 9,500 clones, roughly 91% seen once, with over 35% in the top ten. The V gene is TRBV7-9, the J gene TRBJ1-4; D not resolved. The specimen was peripheral blood mononuclear cells. This clonotype was sampled from a man in his fifties with T-cell large granular lymphocyte leukemia. Some clones in this sample may be carry-over from other donors' samples. The CDR3 DNA is TGTGCCAGCAGCTTAGGAGGGTTTGGGCAGTCAAATGAAAAACTGTTTTTT. Protein sequence: CASSLGGFGQSNEKLFF.